Each of the 32 T cell receptor beta chains below was sequenced from the same sample in a study of T cell repertoires in cytomegalovirus infection. What these receptors recognize is not known. Each CDR3 protein is one row after TCRdb ran MiXCR on the reads. The repertoire holds 450,000 to 650,000 distinct CDR3 sequences, with 35% to 50% as singletons. The material sequenced was cultured PBMCs, taken from culture after CMV antigen stimulation. The receptors stem from a human donor in good health (CMV status not recorded). Some clones in this sample may be carry-over from other donors' samples.

The chain links TRBV7-2 to TRBJ2-3; 9 bases match TRBD2. Germline-derived CDR1 and CDR2 are SGHTA and FQGNSA. With 2 bases clipped from V and 1 base from J, the junction kept 7 bases outside the gene matches. This CDR3 spans 17 amino acids. The CDR3 loop is CASSLFPPSGGTDTQYF. CDR3 nucleotides: TGTGCCAGCAGCTTATTCCCCCCTAGCGGGGGCACAGATACGCAGTATTTT.

This chain uses TRBV5-1 with TRBJ2-7; D is unresolved. V gave up 0 bases and J gave up 2 bases, with 15 bases separating them. Germline lookup yields CDR1 SGHRS and CDR2 YFSETQ. The CDR3 runs to 16 residues. The CDR3: CASSLAVLSQTYEQYF. The CDR3 region has the DNA TGCGCCAGCAGCTTGGCCGTATTGTCCCAAACCTACGAGCAGTACTTC. Variable domain in full (rest from reference TRBV5-1 and TRBJ2-7): KAGVTQTPRYLIKTRGQQVTLSCSPISGHRSVSWYQQTPGQGLQFLFEYFSETQRNKGNFPGRFSGRQFSNSRSEMNVSTLELGDSALYLCASSLAVLSQTYEQYFGPGTRLTVT.

The V gene is TRBV5-1, the J gene TRBJ2-1; 8 bases align to TRBD2. The CDR3 totals 18 residues. The germline CDR1 and CDR2 sequences are SGHRS and YFSETQ. V lost 0 bases and J lost 1; bases outside the gene matches: 9. In DNA, the CDR3 is TGCGCCAGCAGCTTGGACCTTTTACTAGCGGCTTCCTACAATGAGCAGTTCTTC. Protein product: CASSLDLLLAASYNEQFF.

This clonotype was counted a single time. The chain employs TRBV27 and TRBJ1-4; 9 bases map to TRBD1. V trimming: 9 bases; J trimming: 8 bases; junction bases outside the gene matches: 4. The CDR3 totals 12 residues. Per the germline V gene, CDR1 is MNHEY and CDR2 is SMNVEV (reference sequence). The chain's CDR3 is CASQTGGEKLFF. The DNA for the CDR3 is TGTGCCAGTCAGACAGGGGGGGAAAAACTGTTTTTT.

The CDR3 sequence is CASSEGAGGYNQPQHF. The CDR3 DNA is TGTGCCAGCAGCGAGGGCGCAGGGGGCTATAATCAGCCCCAGCATTTT. The chain recombines TRBV9 with TRBJ1-5; 8 bases map to TRBD1. The V gene's germline CDR1 is SGDLS and CDR2 YYNGEE. The CDR3 contains 16 residues. Trimming cost V 3 bases and J 4 bases; bases outside gene matches: 9.

CDR3 sequence: CASSYSGTSGDTQYF. The DNA for the CDR3 is TGTGCCAGCAGTTACTCGGGGACTAGCGGAGATACGCAGTATTTT. The genes are TRBV6-2 or TRBV6-3 and TRBJ2-3; 11 nucleotides match TRBD2. V was clipped by 0 bases and J by 5 bases; unmatched bases: 1. This CDR3 has 15 residues. Germline CDR1 MNHEY, CDR2 SVGEGT.

This clonotype was recorded at least ten times. In DNA, the CDR3 is TGTGCCAGCAGCTTGGTGGGGGGGCAAAACACTGAAGCTTTCTTT. Translated, it gives CASSLVGGQNTEAFF. The chain employs TRBV5-4 and TRBJ1-1, with D possibly TRBD1 on 6 matching bases. The CDR3 covers 15 residues. The germline V gene has CDR1 SGHNT and CDR2 YYREEE (reference sequence). V lost 0 bases to trimming and J lost 2 bases, with 11 bases between them.

CDR3 nucleotide sequence: TGTGCCAGCAGCTTAGTCGGGGGAAGAGCTGGGGCCAACGTCCTGACTTTC. Residues: CASSLVGGRAGANVLTF. The chain has TRBV7-4 and TRBJ2-6, with D possibly being TRBD2 (6 bases). The CDR3 has 17 residues. Trimming removed 1 base at V and 2 bases at J, with 12 bases between. The V gene's germline CDR1 is SGHVT and CDR2 SQSDAQ.

This clonotype was detected once. This may be a read error: a much more frequent sequence differs by one nucleotide. The chain has TRBV12-3 or TRBV12-4 and TRBJ1-2; possibly TRBD1 for D (5 bases). CDR3 size: 13 residues. The CDR3 is CASSPGRNYGYAF. DNA of the CDR3: TGTGCCAGCAGTCCGGGACGGAACTATGGCTACGCCTTC.

The chain recombines TRBV5-1 with TRBJ1-6, with D tentatively TRBD1 (5 bases). V was clipped by 4 bases and J by 7 bases, with 12 bases between them. The CDR3 has 14 residues. The V gene's germline CDR1 is SGHRS and CDR2 YFSETQ. The CDR3 DNA is TGCGCCAGCAGCGCCGGGGGGTCCAATTCACCCCTCCACTTT. Protein product: CASSAGGSNSPLHF.

CDR3 sequence: CSARGQGPLHF. CDR3 bases: TGCAGTGCTAGAGGACAGGGCCCCCTCCACTTT. The rearrangement joins TRBV20-1 to TRBJ1-6, with 7 bases lining up with TRBD1. This CDR3 comprises 11 residues. The germline V gene encodes CDR1 DFQATT and CDR2 SNEGSKA (reference sequence). Germline trimming cut 1 base from V and 13 bases from J; bases unmatched to any gene: 1.

The rearrangement joins TRBV2 to TRBJ2-7; D not resolved. V lost 6 bases and J 7 bases, leaving 10 bases between the germline ends. The CDR3 is 11 amino acids. Germline V gives CDR1 SNHLY, CDR2 FYNNEI. Here the CDR3 reads CASSKLLEQYF. The CDR3 nucleotides read TGTGCCAGCAGCAAACTACTTGAGCAGTACTTC.

V is TRBV7-2 and J is TRBJ2-7; D is ambiguous. V was pared by 5 bases and J by 1 base, with 15 bases between. CDR1 and CDR2 from the germline V gene are SGHTA and FQGNSA. The CDR3 is 15 amino acids. For the CDR3, the DNA is TGTGCCAGCAGCCCCGCTGGAGCCACTTCCTACGAGCAGTACTTC. Translation: CASSPAGATSYEQYF.

The sample holds a few counts of this clonotype. The chain recombines TRBV3-1 with TRBJ2-7; tentatively, D is TRBD1 or TRBD2 (7 bases each). The germline V gene encodes CDR1 LGHDT and CDR2 YNNKEL (reference sequence). Trimming cost V 7 bases and J 3 bases, with 16 bases left between them. The CDR3 has 14 amino acids. For the CDR3, the DNA is TGTGCCAGCACGAAAGCAGGGGGGGGCTACGAGCAGTACTTC. Translation: CASTKAGGGYEQYF.

There are a few counts of this clonotype. The chain has TRBV25-1 and TRBJ1-1; 8 bases are shared with TRBD1. There are 15 residues in the CDR3. Germline trimming cut 3 bases from V and 0 bases from J; bases unmatched to any gene: 3. Per germline, CDR1 MGHDK and CDR2 SYGVNS. CDR3 residues: CASSDGQGLNTEAFF. The CDR3 DNA sequence: TGTGCCAGCAGTGACGGACAGGGATTGAACACTGAAGCTTTCTTT.

This rearrangement joins TRBV28 to TRBJ1-2; a weak D match, TRBD1 (5 bases). V was clipped by 7 bases and J by 4 bases, with 22 bases between them. Per the germline V gene, CDR1 is MDHEN and CDR2 is SYDVKM. The CDR3 covers 16 residues. In nucleotides, the CDR3 is TGTGCCAGCACCTCTCCTCGGGGGGATCTGGGCTATGGCTACACCTTC. Translation gives CASTSPRGDLGYGYTF.

The chain links TRBV6-5 to TRBJ2-2, with 7 bases identical to TRBD1. There are 15 residues in the CDR3. CDR1 is MNHEY and CDR2 is SVGAGI in the germline V gene. V lost 4 bases, J lost 6 bases, and 8 bases stayed unmatched. Here the CDR3 reads CASSSGQDFPGELFF. In nucleotides, the CDR3 is TGTGCCAGCAGTTCCGGACAGGACTTCCCCGGGGAGCTGTTTTTT.

The rearrangement links TRBV19 to TRBJ1-5; TRBD1 matches at 7 bases. V was pared by 3 bases and J by 4 bases, with 12 bases of the junction left unmatched. The CDR3 length is 17 residues. Germline values: CDR1 LNHDA, CDR2 SQIVND (reference sequence). The CDR3 is CASSMLEGAAFNQPQHF. CDR3 bases: TGTGCCAGTAGTATGTTGGAGGGGGCAGCTTTTAATCAGCCCCAGCATTTT.

This chain links TRBV7-6 with TRBJ1-4; D perhaps matches TRBD1 (6 bases). The CDR3 sequence is 16 residues long. Germline V CDR1 and CDR2: SGHVS, FNYEAQ. V was shortened by 4 bases and J by 2 bases, with 14 bases between the two germline ends. The CDR3 region has the DNA TGTGCCAGCAGCTCCGGATGGGGGCTTACTAATGAAAAACTGTTTTTT. Translating gives CASSSGWGLTNEKLFF.

This chain joins TRBV12-3 or TRBV12-4 and TRBJ1-1; a weak D match, TRBD1 (5 bases). The ends were cut back, 5 bases at V and 10 bases at J, with 11 bases in the middle. This CDR3 is built from 11 residues. This CDR3 is CASSQGPGAFF. CDR3 DNA sequence: TGTGCCAGCAGTCAGGGCCCTGGAGCTTTCTTT.

CDR3 region: CASSLELPGVNEKLFF. The CDR3 coding sequence is TGTGCCAGCAGCTTAGAGCTTCCGGGCGTTAATGAAAAACTGTTTTTT. This chain links TRBV7-9 with TRBJ1-4; no reliable D call. Trimming removed 1 base from V and 4 bases from J, with 13 bases in between. This CDR3 region has 16 residues. The germline gives CDR1 SEHNR, CDR2 FQNEAQ (reference sequence).

The genes are TRBV7-6 and TRBJ2-1; TRBD2 matches at 7 bases. In germline, CDR1 is SGHVS, CDR2 FNYEAQ. CDR3 length: 16 amino acids. V was clipped by 5 bases and J by 5 bases; unmatched bases: 12. CDR3 residues: CASSGGVAPGHNEQFF. Here the CDR3 DNA reads TGTGCCAGCAGCGGGGGGGTGGCGCCGGGGCACAATGAGCAGTTCTTC.

The chain employs TRBV7-2 and TRBJ2-7; D remains unclear. From germline, CDR1 is SGHTA and CDR2 FQGNSA. This CDR3 comprises 13 residues. V was cut by 5 bases and J by 6 bases, with 14 bases left in between. CDR3 sequence: CASSPRFFGEQYF. CDR3 nucleotides: TGTGCCAGCAGCCCCCGGTTCTTTGGCGAGCAGTACTTC.

This clonotype was seen more than once but under ten times. V and J are TRBV12-5 and TRBJ2-1, with TRBD1 identical over 9 bases. There are 14 residues in the CDR3. CDR1 LGHNT and CDR2 FRNRAP come from the germline V gene. V shed 8 bases, J shed 4 bases, and the junction held 6 bases outside the gene matches. Here the CDR3 reads CASRSGTGYNEQFF. The CDR3 nucleotides read TGTGCTAGTCGCTCCGGGACAGGGTACAATGAGCAGTTCTTC.

The chain recombines TRBV20-1 with TRBJ2-3, with 11 bases lining up with TRBD2. CDR1 and CDR2 from the germline V gene are DFQATT and SNEGSKA (reference sequence). V was clipped by 0 bases and J by 1 base; unmatched bases: 18. The length of the CDR3 is 21 residues. The CDR3 DNA follows: TGCAGTGCTAGAGATCTGCGCTCGGGACTAGCGGCATCCTCTGGCACAGATACGCAGTATTTT. This translates into CSARDLRSGLAASSGTDTQYF.

The chain carries TRBV6-2 or TRBV6-3 and TRBJ2-7; 9 bases align to TRBD1. Germline V gives CDR1 MNHEY, CDR2 SVGEGT. The ends lost 7 bases at V and 3 bases at J; junction bases unmatched: 7. This CDR3 spans 14 amino acids. CDR3 coding DNA: TGTGCCAGCACCCAACGGGACAGGGACTACGAGCAGTACTTC. It specifies CASTQRDRDYEQYF.

The chain couples TRBV7-8 to TRBJ1-5, with D tentatively TRBD1 (5 bases). The CDR3 consists of 14 residues. Germline-derived CDR1 and CDR2 are SGHVS and FQNEAQ. V was clipped by 8 bases and J by 3 bases, with 14 bases between them. CDR3 amino acids: CASQSRGFNQPQHF. DNA of the CDR3: TGTGCCAGCCAATCCCGGGGGTTCAATCAGCCCCAGCATTTT.

The V gene is TRBV7-8, the J gene TRBJ2-7; 8 nucleotides line up with TRBD1. CDR3 size: 16 residues. The J segment lost 0 bases and the V segment lost 5 bases, leaving 9 bases of the junction unmatched. Germline-derived CDR1 and CDR2 are SGHVS and FQNEAQ. CDR3 protein: CASSPGGGVLSYEQYF. CDR3 DNA sequence: TGTGCCAGCAGCCCAGGGGGCGGAGTCCTCTCCTACGAGCAGTACTTC.

Many counts were recorded for this clonotype. The rearrangement joins TRBV7-2 to TRBJ1-1; possible D gene TRBD1, 5 bases. This CDR3 region has 13 residues. The V gene lost 7 bases and the J gene lost 6 bases, with 15 bases spanning the gap. Per germline, CDR1 SGHTA and CDR2 FQGNSA. CDR3 protein: CASNRGPGAEAFF. CDR3 coding DNA: TGTGCCAGCAACCGCGGACCGGGGGCTGAAGCTTTCTTT.

This clonotype showed up just a few times. The J gene is TRBJ2-3, the V gene TRBV7-9; D unresolved. The V and J ends lost 6 bases and 4 bases respectively, with 11 bases between them. The CDR3 contains 13 residues. Germline-derived CDR1 and CDR2 are SEHNR and FQNEAQ (reference sequence). In DNA form, the CDR3 reads TGTGCCAGCAGACCATATGTGGCAGATACGCAGTATTTT. This sequence encodes CASRPYVADTQYF. The variable domain in full, completed from reference TRBV7-9 and TRBJ2-3, reads DTGVSQNPRHKITKRGQNVTFRCDPISEHNRLYWYRQTLGQGPEFLTYFQNEAQLEKSRLLSDRFSAERPKGSFSTLEIQRTEQGDSAMYLCASRPYVADTQYFGPGTRLTVL.

V usage is TRBV12-3 or TRBV12-4 and J usage is TRBJ2-2; 8 bases line up with TRBD2. The CDR3 contains 16 residues. V was clipped by 7 bases and J by 6 bases; unmatched bases: 13. CDR3 in DNA: TGTGCCAGCATCAAAAGCGGGGGCACTGGCGCCGGGGAGCTGTTTTTT. It specifies CASIKSGGTGAGELFF.

Ten or more counts support this clonotype. This chain uses TRBV7-2 with TRBJ2-1, with TRBD2 matching 13 bases. Per germline, CDR1 SGHTA and CDR2 FQGNSA. The trim removed 5 bases at V and 7 bases at J, leaving 5 bases unmatched. The CDR3 runs to 15 residues. This CDR3 is CASSPGLAGVNEQFF. CDR3 DNA sequence: TGTGCCAGCAGCCCAGGACTAGCGGGAGTTAATGAGCAGTTCTTC.